A single sample is the source of the 23 T cell receptor beta chains below, sequenced in a study of shared clonotypes between healthy human individuals. The repertoire was sequenced with immunoSEQ multiplex PCR; TCRdb's copy has only in-frame clones and lacks some. There are roughly 2 million clones in the sample; roughly 95% occur only once, and around 0.13% lies in the top ten. Sequencing input: naive CD4+ T cells sorted from blood. Subset reported: CD45RA+ positively selected. The receptors come from a man younger than 35 in good health.

On this clone itself: The same CDR3 also results from other DNA sequences found in this sample. This chain uses TRBV6-1 with TRBJ1-1, with D perhaps matching TRBD1 (5 bases). The CDR3 extends over 13 amino acids. Germline CDR1 reads MNHNS; CDR2 reads SASEGT. Trimming removed 5 bases from V and 4 bases from J, with 11 bases in between. In nucleotides, the CDR3 is TGTGCCAGCAGTCACACTGGGGGCACTGAAGCTTTCTTT. Its translation is CASSHTGGTEAFF.

The rearrangement links TRBV7-2 to TRBJ2-2; 7 nucleotides match TRBD2. The V gene end was trimmed by 1 base and the J gene end by 1 base; junction bases not matched to a gene: 12. The CDR3 has 19 amino acids. Germline values: CDR1 SGHTA, CDR2 FQGNSA. CDR3 DNA sequence: TGTGCCAGCAGCTTAGATCAGGCGCGTCCTAGCGGGAACACCGGGGAGCTGTTTTTT. Its protein is CASSLDQARPSGNTGELFF.

The chain links TRBV7-3 to TRBJ2-1, with 11 bases aligning to TRBD2. This CDR3 spans 16 amino acids. V gave up 2 bases and J gave up 4 bases; unmatched junction bases: 4. Germline V lookup: CDR1 SGHTA, CDR2 FQGTGA. CDR3 sequence (DNA): TGTGCCAGCAGCTTAGGCCTAGCGGGGGGTTACAATGAGCAGTTCTTC. This sequence encodes CASSLGLAGGYNEQFF.

The V call is TRBV6-1, the J call TRBJ1-2; no firm D call. The germline V and J ends were trimmed by 4 bases and 5 bases, with 5 bases remaining between them. The CDR3 spans 11 residues. Germline CDR1 is MNHNS and CDR2 is SASEGT. CDR3 sequence: CASSVPYGYTF. The DNA for the CDR3 is TGTGCCAGCAGTGTTCCTTATGGCTACACCTTC.

V usage is TRBV7-9 and J usage is TRBJ2-2; 7 bases are a match to TRBD2. CDR1 SEHNR and CDR2 FQNEAQ come from the germline V gene (reference sequence). The CDR3 totals 17 residues. V lost 3 bases, J lost 2 bases, and 9 bases stayed unmatched. The CDR3 loop reads CASSLESGLPNTGELFF. The CDR3 DNA sequence: TGTGCCAGCAGCTTGGAGTCGGGACTACCAAACACCGGGGAGCTGTTTTTT.

V is TRBV28 and J is TRBJ1-1; D is uncertain. The V gene's germline CDR1 is MDHEN and CDR2 SYDVKM. Trimming shortened V by 6 bases and J by 11 bases, and 16 bases separated the two germline ends. This CDR3 is built from 12 residues. The CDR3 is CASSLALREAFF. As DNA, the CDR3 is TGTGCCAGCAGCCTCGCCCTCCGGGAGGCTTTCTTT.

The rearrangement links TRBV4-3 to TRBJ2-5, with D perhaps given as TRBD1 or TRBD2 (5 bases each). The CDR3 totals 17 residues. The V end was cut by 1 base, the J end by 2 bases, with 17 bases between. Germline loops: CDR1 LGHNA, CDR2 YSLEER. The CDR3 coding sequence is TGCGCCAGCAGCCAAGTTCGGGGCCCAAACGCACAAGAGACCCAGTACTTC. This encodes CASSQVRGPNAQETQYF.

The chain combines TRBV7-2 with TRBJ2-3; D unresolved. The CDR3 is 15 residues long. The germline V gene encodes CDR1 SGHTA and CDR2 FQGNSA. V was clipped by 7 bases and J by 0 bases, with 14 bases between them. The CDR3 coding sequence is TGTGCCAGCACCCGGCTTACGGGTAGCACAGATACGCAGTATTTT. It codes for CASTRLTGSTDTQYF.

Here the CDR3 reads CASSLRTGGTYEQYF. CDR3 DNA: TGTGCCAGCAGCTTAAGGACAGGGGGGACCTACGAGCAGTACTTC. V and J are TRBV7-8 and TRBJ2-7, with 10 bases matching TRBD1. This CDR3 region has 15 residues. The ends lost 2 bases at V and 2 bases at J; junction bases unmatched: 3. Germline CDR1 and CDR2: SGHVS and FQNEAQ. Full variable domain (rest looked up from reference TRBV7-8 and TRBJ2-7): GAGVSQSPRYKVAKRGQDVALRCDPISGHVSLFWYQQALGQGPEFLTYFQNEAQLDKSGLPSDRFFAERPEGSVSTLKIQRTQQEDSAVYLCASSLRTGGTYEQYFGPGTRLTVT.

The chain combines TRBV11-2 with TRBJ2-4; possibly TRBD1 for D (6 bases). The V end was cut by 5 bases, the J end by 0 bases, with 17 bases between. Germline assignment: CDR1 SGHAT and CDR2 FQNNGV. The CDR3 covers 17 residues. CDR3: CASSQGVGGLAKNIQYF. In DNA form, the CDR3 reads TGTGCCAGCAGCCAGGGTGTTGGGGGCCTAGCCAAAAACATTCAGTACTTC.

The chain is built from TRBV14 and TRBJ2-5; TRBD2 might be the D (7 bases). CDR1 is SGHDN and CDR2 is FVKESK in the germline V gene. The ends were cut back, 4 bases at V and 5 bases at J, with 17 bases in the middle. This CDR3 region has 15 residues. CDR3 in amino acids: CASSPGGRWQETQYF. As DNA, the CDR3 is TGTGCCAGCAGCCCCGGGGGGCGGTGGCAGGAGACCCAGTACTTC. The full variable domain, its missing parts supplied by reference TRBV14 and TRBJ2-5, is EAGVTQFPSHSVIEKGQTVTLRCDPISGHDNLYWYRRVMGKEIKFLLHFVKESKQDESGMPNNRFLAERTGGTYSTLKVQPAELEDSGVYFCASSPGGRWQETQYFGPGTRLLVL.

This chain links TRBV7-9 with TRBJ2-4; D is possibly TRBD1 (5 bases). In germline, CDR1 is SEHNR, CDR2 FQNEAQ (reference sequence). The CDR3 length is 14 residues. V was shortened by 4 bases and J by 6 bases, with 13 bases between the two germline ends. The CDR3 reads CASSSSDSRNIQYF. The DNA for the CDR3 is TGTGCCAGCAGCTCCTCCGACAGTCGAAACATTCAGTACTTC.

This rearrangement joins TRBV4-3 to TRBJ1-6; D unresolved. The CDR3 length is 13 residues. The V and J ends lost 4 bases and 4 bases respectively, with 5 bases between them. Per germline, CDR1 LGHNA and CDR2 YSLEER. The CDR3 reads CASSLLYNSPLHF. The CDR3 bases are TGCGCCAGCAGCCTTCTATATAATTCACCCCTCCACTTT.

Points on this clone: Mismatch with germline at one junction end may stem from a read error. The chain uses TRBV7-7 and TRBJ2-2, with TRBD1 matching 8 bases. CDR1 SSHAT and CDR2 FNYEAQ come from the germline V gene (reference sequence). The CDR3 is made up of 15 amino acids. The CDR3 sequence is CASSRDRQNTGELFF. CDR3 nucleotides: TGTGCTAGCAGCCGGGACAGGCAGAACACCGGGGAGCTGTTTTTT. The full variable domain, its missing parts supplied by reference TRBV7-7 and TRBJ2-2, is GAGVSQSPRYKVTKRGQDVTLRCDPISSHATLYWYQQALGQGPEFLTYFNYEAQPDKSGLPSDRFSAERPEGSISTLTIQRTEQRDSAMYRCASSRDRQNTGELFFGEGSRLTVL.

The chain joins TRBV6-5 to TRBJ2-2; TRBD2 might be the D (5 bases). The CDR3 contains 15 residues. Germline values: CDR1 MNHEY, CDR2 SVGAGI. V lost 6 bases and J lost 4, with 15 bases in between. In DNA, the CDR3 is TGTGCCAGCAGGCTAAGCGAGGCGGGCACCGGGGAGCTGTTTTTT. Its protein is CASRLSEAGTGELFF.

The genes are TRBV6-1 and TRBJ1-4; a weak D match, TRBD1 (5 bases). V was trimmed by 8 bases and J by 5 bases, leaving 15 bases between them. CDR1 MNHNS and CDR2 SASEGT come from the germline V gene. CDR3 length equals 14 residues. The chain's CDR3 is CASARHRLNEKLFF. The DNA of the CDR3 is TGTGCCAGCGCTCGGCACAGGCTCAATGAAAAACTGTTTTTT.

The chain has TRBV6-4 and TRBJ1-2; no reliable D call. Trimming removed 3 bases at V and 1 base at J, with 9 bases between. This CDR3 region has 14 residues. Germline V lookup: CDR1 MRHNA, CDR2 SNTAGT. The CDR3 DNA reads TGTGCCAGCAGTGAATTGCAGGTTAACTATGGCTACACCTTC. It encodes CASSELQVNYGYTF.

Here the CDR3 reads CASSIGSLFHSPLHF. The CDR3 DNA reads TGTGCCAGTAGTATTGGCAGCCTCTTCCATTCACCCCTCCACTTT. This sequence joins TRBV19 and TRBJ1-6; unclear D gene. Trimming removed 3 bases from V and 8 bases from J, with 14 bases in between. The CDR3 length is 15 residues. Germline V lookup: CDR1 LNHDA, CDR2 SQIVND (reference sequence).

Comments on this clone: Within the sample, other DNA sequences also encode this same CDR3. CDR3 sequence (DNA): TGTGCCAGCTCACCAAGGCAGGGGTCATCCTACGAGCAGTACTTC. Translated, it gives CASSPRQGSSYEQYF. This rearrangement joins TRBV18 to TRBJ2-7, with D maybe TRBD1 (6 bases). The CDR3 loop spans 15 amino acids. Looked up from germline, CDR1 is KGHSH and CDR2 is LQKENI. Trimming cost V 2 bases and J 1 base, with 12 bases left between them.

V gene TRBV18 combines with J gene TRBJ2-7, with a tentative D call TRBD1 (6 bases). Germline CDR1 is KGHSH and CDR2 is LQKENI. CDR3 length: 13 amino acids. The ends were cut back, 0 bases at V and 7 bases at J, with 10 bases in the middle. CDR3 sequence: CASSPPNREEQYF. The CDR3 DNA reads as TGTGCCAGCTCACCACCGAACAGGGAAGAGCAGTACTTC.

V usage is TRBV5-1 and J usage is TRBJ2-1; TRBD2 matches 9 bases. Germline V gene lookup returns CDR1 SGHRS and CDR2 YFSETQ. CDR3 length: 16 residues. Trimming at V came to 6 bases and at J to 6 bases, leaving 13 bases not matched to a gene. The CDR3 reads CASKGSGSGVGNEQFF. The DNA of the CDR3 is TGCGCCAGCAAAGGTAGCGGGAGCGGAGTAGGCAATGAGCAGTTCTTC.

The DNA for the CDR3 is TGTGCCAGCAGTGAGTTGGGAATCAATGAGCAGTTCTTC. As protein: CASSELGINEQFF. The chain recombines TRBV2 with TRBJ2-1; no clear D. V gave up 3 bases and J gave up 6 bases, with 9 bases separating them. The CDR3 length is 13 residues. CDR1 is SNHLY and CDR2 is FYNNEI in the germline V gene.

The V gene is TRBV27, the J gene TRBJ2-7; possibly TRBD1 for D (6 bases). V was cut by 3 bases and J by 0 bases, with 12 bases left in between. This CDR3 has 15 residues. The germline CDR1 and CDR2 sequences are MNHEY and SMNVEV (reference sequence). The CDR3 sequence: CASSLQGISSYEQYF. CDR3 nucleotide sequence: TGTGCCAGCAGTTTGCAGGGGATAAGCTCCTACGAGCAGTACTTC.